Listed below are T cell receptor beta chains from one sample, sequenced in a study of identical twins. TCRdb itself ran the 5' RACE reads through MiXCR, one entry per CDR3 protein. In the table there are around 370,000 distinct CDR3 sequences, 9% to 10% of which are singletons. The source material was naive T cells sorted from blood. The source of these receptors is a woman aged 45 to 65 in good health. CDR3s include the opening cysteine and the closing phenylalanine or tryptophan. The order of the fields is D gene, V gene, J gene, clone size, CDR3 protein, CDR3 DNA. A D gene is named only where the DNA matches it firmly. Size is omitted from some rows. Given values are once, few, many or a class for expanded clones.

d_call: TRBD2
v_call: TRBV5-1
j_call: TRBJ2-1
clone_size: few
cdr3_aa: CASSSAGGGQFF
cdr3_nt: TGCGCCAGCAGCTCCGCGGGGGGAGGGCAGTTCTTC

d_call: .
v_call: TRBV11-3
j_call: TRBJ2-7
clone_size: .
cdr3_aa: CASSLESGDEQYF
cdr3_nt: TGTGCCAGCAGCTTAGAATCTGGGGACGAGCAGTACTTC

d_call: .
v_call: TRBV7-2
j_call: TRBJ2-3
clone_size: few
cdr3_aa: CASRIGLRRRTDTQYF
cdr3_nt: TGTGCCAGCAGAATAGGACTCCGGAGGAGGACAGATACGCAGTATTTT

d_call: TRBD2
v_call: TRBV5-1
j_call: TRBJ2-1
clone_size: few
cdr3_aa: CASSPEGLATHEQFF
cdr3_nt: TGCGCCAGCAGCCCGGAGGGACTAGCAACCCATGAGCAGTTCTTC

d_call: TRBD1
v_call: TRBV9
j_call: TRBJ2-7
clone_size: few
cdr3_aa: CASSDGTGSYEQYF
cdr3_nt: TGTGCCAGCAGCGACGGGACAGGGTCCTACGAGCAGTACTTC

d_call: TRBD1
v_call: TRBV10-3
j_call: TRBJ1-1
clone_size: many
cdr3_aa: CAIRDGQGGTEAFF
cdr3_nt: TGTGCCATCAGAGATGGACAGGGTGGTACTGAAGCTTTCTTT

d_call: .
v_call: TRBV10-3
j_call: TRBJ2-3
clone_size: many
cdr3_aa: CAITLSGSTDTQYF
cdr3_nt: TGTGCCATCACGCTTAGCGGAAGCACAGATACGCAGTATTTT

d_call: .
v_call: TRBV4-1
j_call: TRBJ1-2
clone_size: .
cdr3_aa: CASSQDPGQGNYGYTF
cdr3_nt: TGCGCCAGCAGCCAAGATCCCGGGCAGGGAAACTATGGCTACACCTTC

d_call: TRBD2
v_call: TRBV3-1
j_call: TRBJ2-7
clone_size: .
cdr3_aa: CASSPREGRSEQYF
cdr3_nt: TGTGCCAGCAGCCCCCGGGAGGGCCGTAGCGAGCAGTACTTC

d_call: TRBD2
v_call: TRBV5-6
j_call: TRBJ2-1
clone_size: few
cdr3_aa: CASSTGLVSSYNEQFF
cdr3_nt: TGTGCCAGCAGCACGGGACTAGTGAGCTCCTACAATGAGCAGTTCTTC

d_call: TRBD1
v_call: TRBV12-3/TRBV12-4
j_call: TRBJ1-2
clone_size: .
cdr3_aa: CASSRAEGAGGYTF
cdr3_nt: TGTGCCAGCAGCCGCGCTGAGGGGGCGGGCGGCTACACCTTC

d_call: .
v_call: TRBV7-2
j_call: TRBJ2-3
clone_size: .
cdr3_aa: CASSPPLPSADTQYF
cdr3_nt: TGTGCCAGCAGCCCCCCGCTGCCTAGTGCAGATACGCAGTATTTT

d_call: TRBD2
v_call: TRBV20-1
j_call: TRBJ2-4
clone_size: few
cdr3_aa: CSARFSGGLAKNIQYF
cdr3_nt: TGCAGTGCTAGGTTTAGCGGGGGGTTAGCCAAAAACATTCAGTACTTC

d_call: .
v_call: TRBV24-1
j_call: TRBJ2-2
clone_size: many
cdr3_aa: CATSDLQSGELFF
cdr3_nt: TGTGCCACCAGTGATTTGCAATCCGGGGAGCTGTTTTTT

d_call: .
v_call: TRBV29-1
j_call: TRBJ2-1
clone_size: .
cdr3_aa: CSSHPSSPRNEQFF
cdr3_nt: TGCAGCTCTCACCCGAGCAGCCCCCGCAATGAGCAGTTCTTC

d_call: .
v_call: TRBV4-1
j_call: TRBJ1-2
clone_size: few
cdr3_aa: CASSQVGNYRYTF
cdr3_nt: TGCGCCAGCAGCCAAGTCGGTAATTATCGCTACACCTTC

d_call: .
v_call: TRBV4-1
j_call: TRBJ1-4
clone_size: few
cdr3_aa: CASSQVLVNEKLFF
cdr3_nt: TGCGCCAGCAGCCAAGTACTGGTTAATGAAAAACTGTTTTTT

d_call: TRBD2
v_call: TRBV19
j_call: TRBJ2-1
clone_size: .
cdr3_aa: CASSIFPGGVDNEQFF
cdr3_nt: TGTGCCAGTAGTATATTCCCCGGGGGGGTGGACAATGAGCAGTTCTTC

d_call: .
v_call: TRBV6-5
j_call: TRBJ2-1
clone_size: few
cdr3_aa: CASSYSPNLSAQFF
cdr3_nt: TGTGCCAGCAGTTACTCCCCTAACCTCTCGGCTCAGTTCTTC

d_call: TRBD1
v_call: TRBV12-3/TRBV12-4
j_call: TRBJ2-1
clone_size: many
cdr3_aa: CASSQGQGDTNEQFF
cdr3_nt: TGTGCCAGCAGTCAGGGACAGGGAGATACTAATGAGCAGTTCTTC

d_call: .
v_call: TRBV9
j_call: TRBJ2-7
clone_size: .
cdr3_aa: CASSVYSGYEQYF
cdr3_nt: TGTGCCAGCAGCGTTTACTCAGGCTACGAGCAGTACTTC

d_call: .
v_call: TRBV19
j_call: TRBJ2-2
clone_size: .
cdr3_aa: CASEVSGELFF
cdr3_nt: TGTGCCAGTGAGGTATCCGGGGAGCTGTTTTTT

d_call: .
v_call: TRBV18
j_call: TRBJ2-2
clone_size: .
cdr3_aa: CASSLRPLTTNTGELFF
cdr3_nt: TGTGCCAGCTCACTCAGGCCGCTTACGACGAACACCGGGGAGCTGTTTTTT

d_call: .
v_call: TRBV5-6
j_call: TRBJ2-1
clone_size: many
cdr3_aa: CASSLGQASYNEQFF
cdr3_nt: TGTGCCAGCAGCTTGGGACAGGCCTCCTACAATGAGCAGTTCTTC

d_call: TRBD2
v_call: TRBV30
j_call: TRBJ2-1
clone_size: .
cdr3_aa: CARGTSGVNEQFF
cdr3_nt: TGTGCGAGGGGGACTAGCGGGGTAAATGAGCAGTTCTTC

d_call: .
v_call: TRBV20-1
j_call: TRBJ2-3
clone_size: few
cdr3_aa: CSASPGADTQYF
cdr3_nt: TGCAGTGCTAGCCCCGGGGCAGATACGCAGTATTTT

d_call: .
v_call: TRBV10-3
j_call: TRBJ2-3
clone_size: once
cdr3_aa: CATRDLPTDTQYF
cdr3_nt: TGTGCCACCCGGGACCTACCCACAGATACGCAGTATTTT

d_call: TRBD2
v_call: TRBV27
j_call: TRBJ2-1
clone_size: .
cdr3_aa: CASSTGTKREQFF
cdr3_nt: TGTGCCAGCAGCACCGGGACTAAGAGGGAGCAGTTCTTC

d_call: .
v_call: TRBV3-1
j_call: TRBJ2-1
clone_size: few
cdr3_aa: CASSQVDGYNEQFF
cdr3_nt: TGTGCCAGCAGCCAAGTTGACGGCTACAATGAGCAGTTCTTC

d_call: .
v_call: TRBV6-5
j_call: TRBJ2-1
clone_size: few
cdr3_aa: CASSRTRGNEQFF
cdr3_nt: TGTGCCAGCAGCCGGACTAGGGGGAATGAGCAGTTCTTC

d_call: .
v_call: TRBV6-5
j_call: TRBJ2-2
clone_size: .
cdr3_aa: CASSLGPQVGELFF
cdr3_nt: TGTGCCAGCAGCCTGGGCCCCCAGGTTGGGGAGCTGTTTTTT

d_call: TRBD2
v_call: TRBV20-1
j_call: TRBJ2-3
clone_size: .
cdr3_aa: CSARRPGGPPDTQYF
cdr3_nt: TGCAGTGCTAGACGCCCGGGAGGGCCCCCAGATACGCAGTATTTT

d_call: .
v_call: TRBV7-2
j_call: TRBJ2-4
clone_size: many
cdr3_aa: CASSVDLRDPTEGKNIQYF
cdr3_nt: TGTGCCAGCAGCGTGGACTTGCGGGACCCTACAGAGGGCAAAAACATTCAGTACTTC

d_call: .
v_call: TRBV29-1
j_call: TRBJ2-6
clone_size: few
cdr3_aa: CSVGSGANVLTF
cdr3_nt: TGCAGCGTCGGCTCTGGGGCCAACGTCCTGACTTTC

d_call: .
v_call: TRBV6-1
j_call: TRBJ1-1
clone_size: few
cdr3_aa: CASSEDPGHGPEAFF
cdr3_nt: TGTGCCAGCAGTGAAGATCCAGGTCACGGCCCTGAAGCTTTCTTT

d_call: .
v_call: TRBV10-3
j_call: TRBJ2-2
clone_size: .
cdr3_aa: CAISEQTNTGELFF
cdr3_nt: TGTGCCATCAGTGAACAGACGAACACCGGGGAGCTGTTTTTT

d_call: .
v_call: TRBV29-1
j_call: TRBJ1-2
clone_size: many
cdr3_aa: CSVEDNGRGLHGYTF
cdr3_nt: TGCAGCGTTGAAGATAACGGACGTGGACTTCATGGCTACACCTTC

d_call: .
v_call: TRBV11-3
j_call: TRBJ2-1
clone_size: many
cdr3_aa: CASSFLAFEQFF
cdr3_nt: TGTGCCAGCAGCTTCCTCGCTTTCGAGCAGTTCTTC

d_call: .
v_call: TRBV6-5
j_call: TRBJ2-7
clone_size: few
cdr3_aa: CASSGTGSSYEQYF
cdr3_nt: TGTGCCAGCAGTGGAACAGGAAGCTCCTACGAGCAGTACTTC

d_call: TRBD1
v_call: TRBV5-1
j_call: TRBJ2-5
clone_size: .
cdr3_aa: CASSQGQGGFGTQYF
cdr3_nt: TGCGCCAGCAGCCAAGGACAGGGAGGATTCGGGACCCAGTACTTC

d_call: .
v_call: TRBV24-1
j_call: TRBJ2-5
clone_size: .
cdr3_aa: CATRGSKETQYF
cdr3_nt: TGTGCCACCAGAGGATCCAAAGAGACCCAGTACTTC

d_call: TRBD1
v_call: TRBV20-1
j_call: TRBJ2-1
clone_size: many
cdr3_aa: CSAPGQKNNEQFF
cdr3_nt: TGCAGTGCTCCGGGACAGAAGAACAATGAGCAGTTCTTC